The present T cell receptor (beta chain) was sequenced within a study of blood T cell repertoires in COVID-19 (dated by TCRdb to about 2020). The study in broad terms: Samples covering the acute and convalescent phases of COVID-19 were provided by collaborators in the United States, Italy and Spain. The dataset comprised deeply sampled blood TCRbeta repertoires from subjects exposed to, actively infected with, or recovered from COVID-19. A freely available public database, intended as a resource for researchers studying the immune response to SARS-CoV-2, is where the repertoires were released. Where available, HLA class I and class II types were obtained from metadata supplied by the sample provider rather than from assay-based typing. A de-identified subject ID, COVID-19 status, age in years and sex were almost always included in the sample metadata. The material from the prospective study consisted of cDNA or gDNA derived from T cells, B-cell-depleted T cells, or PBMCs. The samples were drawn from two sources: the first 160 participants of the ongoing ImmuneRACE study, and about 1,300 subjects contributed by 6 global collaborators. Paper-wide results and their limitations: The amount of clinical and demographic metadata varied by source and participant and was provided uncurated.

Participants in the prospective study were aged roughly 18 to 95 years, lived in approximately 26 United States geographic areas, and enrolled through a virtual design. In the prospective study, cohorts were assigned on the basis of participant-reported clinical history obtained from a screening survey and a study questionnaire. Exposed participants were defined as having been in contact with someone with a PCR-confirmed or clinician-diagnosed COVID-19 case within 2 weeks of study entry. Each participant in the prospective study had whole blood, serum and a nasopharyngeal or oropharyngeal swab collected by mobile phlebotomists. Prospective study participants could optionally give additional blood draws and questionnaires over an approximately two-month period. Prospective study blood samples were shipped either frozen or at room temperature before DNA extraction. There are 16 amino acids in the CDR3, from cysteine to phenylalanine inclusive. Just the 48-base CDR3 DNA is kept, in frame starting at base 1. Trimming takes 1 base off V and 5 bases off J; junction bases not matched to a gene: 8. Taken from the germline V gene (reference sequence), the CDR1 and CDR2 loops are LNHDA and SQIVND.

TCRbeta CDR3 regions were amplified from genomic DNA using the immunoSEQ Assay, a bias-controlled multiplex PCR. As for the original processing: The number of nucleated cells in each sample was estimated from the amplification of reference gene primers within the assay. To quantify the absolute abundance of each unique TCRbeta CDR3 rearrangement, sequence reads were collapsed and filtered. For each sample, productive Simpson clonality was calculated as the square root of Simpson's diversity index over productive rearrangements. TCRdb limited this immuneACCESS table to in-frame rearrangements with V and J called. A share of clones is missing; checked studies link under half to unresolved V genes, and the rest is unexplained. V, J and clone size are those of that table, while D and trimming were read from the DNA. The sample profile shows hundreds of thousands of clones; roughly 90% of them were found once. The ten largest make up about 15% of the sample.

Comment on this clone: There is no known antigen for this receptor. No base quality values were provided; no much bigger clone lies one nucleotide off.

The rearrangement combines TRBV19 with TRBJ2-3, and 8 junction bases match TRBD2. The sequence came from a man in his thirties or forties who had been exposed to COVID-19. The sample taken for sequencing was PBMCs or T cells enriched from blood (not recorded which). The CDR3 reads CASSIATGGARDTQYF. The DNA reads TGTGCCAGTAGTATAGCTACCGGGGGGGCGAGAGATACGCAGTATTTT.